Below are 15 T cell receptor beta chains sequenced from a single sample in a study of spatial heterogeneity in lung cancer. The time point denotes: blood at routine non-recurrence follow-up after resection. Researchers sequenced whole RNA taken from tumor, nontumor lung or frozen PBMC without sorting. TCRdb re-derived calls from the 5' RACE reads in MiXCR, one entry per CDR3 protein. This sample carries around 110,000 distinct CDR3 sequences, over 9% of them seen once, and the ten largest clones take roughly 17%. The input for sequencing was PBMCs, taken at follow-up. These receptors came from a male donor with early-stage non-small cell lung cancer.

The chain has TRBV6-6 and TRBJ2-4; no clear D gene. Germline CDR1 MNHNY, CDR2 SVGAGI (reference sequence). This CDR3 region has 16 residues. Between the trimmed V and J ends, which lost 0 bases and 0 bases, there was a span of 9 bases. DNA of the CDR3: TGTGCCAGCAGTTACTCGTCGGAAGGAGCCAAAAACATTCAGTACTTC. Protein product: CASSYSSEGAKNIQYF.

J is TRBJ1-5 and V is TRBV5-1; no clear D. Germline loops: CDR1 SGHRS, CDR2 YFSETQ. Trimming shortened V by 4 bases and J by 5 bases, and 13 bases separated the two germline ends. The CDR3 consists of 14 residues. As DNA, the CDR3 is TGCGCCAGCAGCCCCGGCTCAATTGATCAGCCCCAGCATTTT. It translates to CASSPGSIDQPQHF.

In its sample, this clonotype was seen a few times. CDR3 amino acids: CATSEFAPTLGTDTQYF. The DNA of the CDR3 is TGTGCCACCAGTGAGTTCGCACCGACTCTCGGCACAGATACGCAGTATTTT. The chain couples TRBV24-1 to TRBJ2-3, with no clear D. Trimming shortened V by 4 bases and J by 1 base, and 17 bases separated the two germline ends. Germline CDR1 and CDR2: KGHDR and SFDVKD. CDR3 size: 17 residues.

The chain employs TRBV6-2 or TRBV6-3 and TRBJ2-2; 10 nucleotides line up with TRBD1. Germline V lookup: CDR1 MNHEY, CDR2 SVGEGT. This CDR3 has 16 amino acids. The J segment lost 4 bases and the V segment lost 5 bases, leaving 7 bases of the junction unmatched. The CDR3 DNA follows: TGTGCCAGCAGTAGACAGGGGGCAGGAAGCACCGGGGAGCTGTTTTTT. Its protein is CASSRQGAGSTGELFF.

This clonotype was detected ten times or more. The chain has TRBV18 and TRBJ2-7; maybe TRBD2 (5 bases). Trimming cost V 3 bases and J 4 bases, with 10 bases left between them. There are 13 residues in the CDR3. Germline values: CDR1 KGHSH, CDR2 LQKENI. CDR3 sequence: CASSPSPGYEQYF. In DNA, the CDR3 is TGTGCCAGCTCACCGTCGCCGGGGTACGAGCAGTACTTC.

This clonotype appeared many times. The V and J genes are TRBV19 and TRBJ1-5; D is ambiguous. Germline V gives CDR1 LNHDA, CDR2 SQIVND (reference sequence). The CDR3 loop spans 15 amino acids. The germline V and J ends were trimmed by 7 bases and 0 bases, with 13 bases remaining between them. CDR3 DNA sequence: TGTGCCAGTACCTGGACCCCCTATAGCAATCAGCCCCAGCATTTT. Its protein is CASTWTPYSNQPQHF.

Ten or more counts support this clonotype. The CDR3 protein is CASSLYGDSETQYF. CDR3 coding DNA: TGTGCCAGCAGTTTATACGGGGATTCAGAGACCCAGTACTTC. V and J are TRBV27 and TRBJ2-5; D possibly corresponds to TRBD2 (5 bases). The CDR3 totals 14 residues. CDR1 is MNHEY, CDR2 SMNVEV, per germline (reference sequence). Trimming stripped 1 base from V and 4 bases from J, with 10 bases between.

As to this clonotype: This may stem from a read error, because a much larger clone lies one nucleotide away. The V and J genes are TRBV10-3 and TRBJ1-6; tentative D call: TRBD1 (5 bases). Germline V CDR1 and CDR2: ENHRY, SYGVKD. CDR3 length: 14 amino acids. CDR3 DNA sequence: TGTGCCATCAGGGCCGGGACGGGGAATTCACTCCTCCACTTT. Amino acid sequence: CAIRAGTGNSLLHF.

This clonotype was seen many times. This chain links TRBV28 with TRBJ1-5; maybe TRBD1 (5 bases). V was clipped by 5 bases and J by 3 bases, with 8 bases between them. Looked up from germline, CDR1 is MDHEN and CDR2 is SYDVKM. There are 13 residues in the CDR3. The CDR3 DNA reads as TGTGCCAGCAGTCCGGGGCCCAATCAGCCCCAGCATTTT. Protein sequence: CASSPGPNQPQHF. The whole variable domain, remainder taken from reference TRBV28 and TRBJ1-5, is DVKVTQSSRYLVKRTGEKVFLECVQDMDHENMFWYRQDPGLGLRLIYFSYDVKMKEKGDIPEGYSVSREKKERFSLILESASTNQTSMYLCASSPGPNQPQHFGDGTRLSIL.

This clonotype was counted a few times. CDR3 in amino acids: CASSYPSVGMGTGELFF. CDR3 sequence (DNA): TGTGCCAGCAGTTACCCCTCTGTCGGAATGGGGACCGGGGAGCTGTTTTTT. This chain connects TRBV6-5 to TRBJ2-2, with D unresolved. This CDR3 is built from 17 residues. Germline assignment: CDR1 MNHEY and CDR2 SVGAGI. Trimming left V 2 bases short and J 5 bases short, with 18 bases between.

This clonotype has ten or more counts. The J gene is TRBJ1-5, the V gene TRBV2, with 9 bases lining up with TRBD1. Trimming cost V 6 bases and J 6 bases; bases outside gene matches: 9. CDR1 SNHLY and CDR2 FYNNEI come from the germline V gene. The CDR3 totals 15 residues. Here the CDR3 DNA reads TGTGCCAGCAGAGTAGCACAGGGGGCAAGTCAGCCCCAGCATTTT. Its translation is CASRVAQGASQPQHF.

This clonotype was detected many times. J is TRBJ1-3 and V is TRBV4-1; a possible D gene is TRBD1 (5 bases). Trimming took 4 bases from V and 2 from J, leaving 9 bases between them. Germline V gene sequence: CDR1 MGHRA, CDR2 YSYEKL. The CDR3 is made up of 14 amino acids. CDR3 nucleotides: TGCGCCAGCAGCCCTTGGGGGGCTGGAAACACCATATATTTT. Translation: CASSPWGAGNTIYF.

This clonotype showed up just a few times. The chain is built from TRBV7-9 and TRBJ2-2; D could derive from TRBD1 or TRBD2 (6 bases each). CDR1 and CDR2 from the germline V gene are SEHNR and FQNEAQ (reference sequence). Trimming left V 3 bases short and J 4 bases short, with 12 bases between. CDR3 length: 15 residues. The CDR3 reads CASSFGGRSTGELFF. CDR3 DNA: TGTGCCAGCAGCTTCGGGGGCAGGAGCACCGGGGAGCTGTTTTTT.

A few counts support this clonotype. The V gene is TRBV20-1, the J gene TRBJ2-1, with TRBD2 as a possible D gene (7 bases). The CDR3 contains 14 residues. Germline V gives CDR1 DFQATT, CDR2 SNEGSKA (reference sequence). Deletions cut 6 bases from V and 8 bases from J, with 20 bases between. The CDR3 reads CSARLRRGADEQFF. The CDR3 DNA is TGCAGTGCGAGGTTACGACGGGGGGCAGATGAGCAGTTCTTC.

This chain uses TRBV28 with TRBJ2-6; tentative D call: TRBD1 (5 bases). This CDR3 region has 15 residues. Germline V gene lookup returns CDR1 MDHEN and CDR2 SYDVKM. V lost 5 bases, J lost 0 bases, and 8 bases lay in between. The CDR3 is CASSRRASGANVLTF. Here the CDR3 DNA reads TGTGCCAGCAGTCGCAGGGCCTCTGGGGCCAACGTCCTGACTTTC.